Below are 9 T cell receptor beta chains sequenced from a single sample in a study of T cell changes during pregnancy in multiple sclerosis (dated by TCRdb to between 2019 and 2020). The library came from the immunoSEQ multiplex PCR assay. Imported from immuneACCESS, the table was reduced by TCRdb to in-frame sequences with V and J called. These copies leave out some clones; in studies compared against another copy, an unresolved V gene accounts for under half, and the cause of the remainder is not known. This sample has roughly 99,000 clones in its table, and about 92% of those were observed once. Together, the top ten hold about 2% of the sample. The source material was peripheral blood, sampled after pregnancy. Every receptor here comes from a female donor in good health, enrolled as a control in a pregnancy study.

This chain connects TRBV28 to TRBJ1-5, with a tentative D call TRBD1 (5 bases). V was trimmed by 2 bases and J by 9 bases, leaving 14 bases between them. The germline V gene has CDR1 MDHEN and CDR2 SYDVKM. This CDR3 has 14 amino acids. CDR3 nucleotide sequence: TGTGCCAGCAGTTTACCAACGGGAGACAGGCCCCAGCATTTT. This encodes CASSLPTGDRPQHF.

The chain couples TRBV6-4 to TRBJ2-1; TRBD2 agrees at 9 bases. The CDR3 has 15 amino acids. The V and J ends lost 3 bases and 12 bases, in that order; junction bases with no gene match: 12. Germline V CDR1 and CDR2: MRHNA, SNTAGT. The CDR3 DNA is TGTGCCAGCAGTGAGGATGCTAGCGGGGTAAAGGGGCAGTTCTTC. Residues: CASSEDASGVKGQFF.

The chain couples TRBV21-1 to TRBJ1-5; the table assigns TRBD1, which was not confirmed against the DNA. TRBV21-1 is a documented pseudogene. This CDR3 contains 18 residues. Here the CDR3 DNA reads TGTGCCAGCAGCAAAGATCCTGGACAGGGGGCGATCTTCCAGCCCCAGCATTTT. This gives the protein CASSKDPGQGAIFQPQHF.

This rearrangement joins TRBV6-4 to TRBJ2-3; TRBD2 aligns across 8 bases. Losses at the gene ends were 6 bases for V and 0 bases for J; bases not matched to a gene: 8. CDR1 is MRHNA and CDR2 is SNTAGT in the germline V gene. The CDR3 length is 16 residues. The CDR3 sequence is CASSRTGGDSTDTQYF. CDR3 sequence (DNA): TGTGCCAGCAGCCGGACGGGAGGGGACAGCACAGATACGCAGTATTTT.

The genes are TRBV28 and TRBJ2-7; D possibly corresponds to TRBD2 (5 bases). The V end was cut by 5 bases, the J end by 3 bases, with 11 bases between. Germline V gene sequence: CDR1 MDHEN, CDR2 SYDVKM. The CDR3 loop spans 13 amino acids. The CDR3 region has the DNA TGTGCCAGCAGTGTGCCCGGAGGCTACGAGCAGTACTTC. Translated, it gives CASSVPGGYEQYF.

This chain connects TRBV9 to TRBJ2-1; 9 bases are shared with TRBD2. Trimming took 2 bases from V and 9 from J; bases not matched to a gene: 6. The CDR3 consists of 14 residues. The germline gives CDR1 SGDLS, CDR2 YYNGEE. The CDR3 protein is CASSVGGGAAEQFF. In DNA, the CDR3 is TGTGCCAGCAGCGTGGGCGGGGGGGCCGCTGAGCAGTTCTTC.

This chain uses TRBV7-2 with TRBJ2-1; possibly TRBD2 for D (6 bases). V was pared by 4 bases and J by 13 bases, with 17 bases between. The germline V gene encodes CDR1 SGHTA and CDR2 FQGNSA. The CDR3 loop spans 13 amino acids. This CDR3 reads CASSSIGTPLQFF. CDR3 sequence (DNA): TGTGCCAGCAGCTCTATCGGGACTCCCCTACAGTTCTTC.

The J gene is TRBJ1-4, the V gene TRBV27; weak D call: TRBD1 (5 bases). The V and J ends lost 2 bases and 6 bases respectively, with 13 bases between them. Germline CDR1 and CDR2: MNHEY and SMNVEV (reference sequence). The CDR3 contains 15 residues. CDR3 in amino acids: CASSLRFREDEKLFF. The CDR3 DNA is TGTGCCAGCAGTTTAAGGTTCAGGGAGGATGAAAAACTGTTTTTT.

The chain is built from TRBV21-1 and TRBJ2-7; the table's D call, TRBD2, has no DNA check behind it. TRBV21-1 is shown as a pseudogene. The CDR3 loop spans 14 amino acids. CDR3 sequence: CASRAGIEPYEQYF. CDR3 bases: TGTGCCAGCAGGGCGGGGATAGAGCCTTACGAGCAGTACTTC.